This TCR beta chain is from a study of somatic mutations in cytotoxic T cells in rheumatoid arthritis. TCRdb's table, derived via immunoSEQ multiplex PCR, lists solely in-frame clones and lacks some. The table shows around 11,000 clones, with around 79% occurring only once. Germline V gives CDR1 LNHDA, CDR2 SQIVND (reference sequence). V gave up 5 bases and J gave up 2 bases; unmatched junction bases: 13. This CDR3 comprises 18 residues. Findings and limits, study-wide: The study found CD8+ clonality increased with age in rheumatoid arthritis patients, not healthy controls.

Details on this clone: Its antigen is still unknown.

The specimen was CD8+ T cells sorted from blood. This TCR was sampled from an adult with rheumatoid arthritis. The chain couples TRBV19 to TRBJ2-1; 9 bases fit TRBD2. CDR3 amino acids: CASSFRLAEGMTYNEQFF. CDR3 coding DNA: TGTGCCAGTAGTTTTCGACTAGCGGAGGGGATGACCTACAATGAGCAGTTCTTC.